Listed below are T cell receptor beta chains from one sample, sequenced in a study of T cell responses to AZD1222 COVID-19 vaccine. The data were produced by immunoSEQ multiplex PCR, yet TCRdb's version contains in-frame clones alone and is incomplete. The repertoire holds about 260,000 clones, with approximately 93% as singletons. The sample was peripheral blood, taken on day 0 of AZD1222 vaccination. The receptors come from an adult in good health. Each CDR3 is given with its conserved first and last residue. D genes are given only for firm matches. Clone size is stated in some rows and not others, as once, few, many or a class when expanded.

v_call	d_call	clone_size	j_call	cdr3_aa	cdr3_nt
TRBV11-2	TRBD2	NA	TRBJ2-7	CASSTGLAALYEQYF	TGTGCCAGCAGCACCGGGCTAGCGGCCCTCTACGAGCAGTACTTC
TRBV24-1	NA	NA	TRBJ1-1	CATPRLTEAFF	TGTGCCACACCACGTCTCACTGAAGCTTTCTTT
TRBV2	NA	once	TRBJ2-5	CASSESSATYF	TGTGCCAGCAGTGAATCCTCCGCGACGTACTTC
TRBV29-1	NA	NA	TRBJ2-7	CSVGSVYEQYF	TGCAGCGTTGGCTCGGTGTACGAGCAGTACTTC
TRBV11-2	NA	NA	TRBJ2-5	CASSRQGFRGETQYF	TGTGCCAGCAGCCGGCAAGGATTTCGTGGGGAGACCCAGTACTTC
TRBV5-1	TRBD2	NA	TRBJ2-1	CASSRTSGNEQFF	TGCGCCAGCAGCCGGACTAGTGGGAATGAGCAGTTCTTC
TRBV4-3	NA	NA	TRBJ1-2	CASSQDQWGLYGYTF	TGCGCCAGCAGCCAAGATCAATGGGGGCTCTATGGCTACACCTTC
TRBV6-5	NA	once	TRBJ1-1	CASSSTVTEAFF	TGTGCCAGCAGTTCGACAGTCACTGAAGCTTTCTTT
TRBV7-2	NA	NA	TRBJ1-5	CASSLNEGYQPQHF	TGTGCCAGCAGCTTAAACGAGGGGTATCAGCCCCAGCATTTT
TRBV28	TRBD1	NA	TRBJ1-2	CASSEAGTDYGYTF	TGTGCCAGCAGTGAAGCCGGGACAGACTATGGCTACACCTTC
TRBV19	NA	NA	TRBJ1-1	CASSIGGGTEAFF	TGTGCCAGTAGTATAGGGGGCGGCACTGAAGCTTTCTTT
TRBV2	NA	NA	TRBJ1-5	CASAGVVRNQPQHF	TGTGCCAGCGCCGGGGTAGTGCGGAATCAGCCCCAGCATTTT
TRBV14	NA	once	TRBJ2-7	CASSQEWGGQYF	TGTGCCAGCAGCCAAGAATGGGGTGGGCAGTACTTC
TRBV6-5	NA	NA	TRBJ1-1	CATLDRPRGTEAFF	TGTGCCACCCTCGATCGGCCCCGAGGGACTGAAGCTTTCTTT
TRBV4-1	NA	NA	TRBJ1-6	CASSPPGINSPLHF	TGCGCCAGCAGCCCGCCCGGGATTAATTCACCCCTCCACTTT
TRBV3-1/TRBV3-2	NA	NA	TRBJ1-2	CASSQDQRHYTF	TGTGCCAGCAGCCAAGATCAGAGACACTACACCTTC
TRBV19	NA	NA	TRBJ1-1	CASSMGNIPNTEAFF	TGTGCCAGTAGTATGGGTAACATACCGAACACTGAAGCTTTCTTT
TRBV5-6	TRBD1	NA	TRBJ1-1	CASSLGQGAWGTEAFF	TGTGCCAGCAGCTTGGGACAGGGGGCATGGGGCACTGAAGCTTTCTTT
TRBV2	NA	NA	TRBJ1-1	CAKGRDTNTEAFF	TGTGCCAAGGGGAGGGATACGAACACTGAAGCTTTCTTT
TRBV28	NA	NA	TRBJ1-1	CASSLKQEAFF	TGTGCCAGCAGTTTAAAACAAGAAGCTTTCTTT
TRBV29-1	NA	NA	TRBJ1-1	CSVGGRLNTEAFF	TGCAGCGTTGGGGGGCGGCTGAACACTGAAGCTTTCTTT
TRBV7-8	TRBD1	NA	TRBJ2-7	CASSLVGTGFGEQYF	TGTGCCAGCAGCTTAGTCGGGACAGGGTTCGGGGAGCAGTACTTC
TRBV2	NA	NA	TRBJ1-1	CASKEDRTNTEAFF	TGTGCCAGCAAGGAGGATAGGACGAACACTGAAGCTTTCTTT
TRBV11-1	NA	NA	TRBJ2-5	CASSLDAPGIQETQYF	TGTGCCAGCAGCTTAGATGCACCGGGGATCCAAGAGACCCAGTACTTC
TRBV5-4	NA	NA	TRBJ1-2	CASSLRGNYGGYTF	TGTGCCAGCAGCTTAAGGGGGAATTATGGTGGCTACACCTTC
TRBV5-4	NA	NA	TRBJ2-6	CASSFKGFGANVLTF	TGTGCCAGCAGCTTCAAGGGATTTGGGGCCAACGTCCTGACTTTC
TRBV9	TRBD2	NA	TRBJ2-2	CASSFSGINTGELFF	TGTGCCAGCAGCTTTAGCGGGATTAACACCGGGGAGCTGTTTTTT
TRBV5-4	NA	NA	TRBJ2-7	CASSSSRGDLREQYF	TGTGCCAGCAGCTCAAGCAGAGGGGACCTCCGCGAGCAGTACTTC
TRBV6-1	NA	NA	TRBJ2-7	CASSETVHEQYF	TGTGCCAGCAGTGAAACAGTCCACGAGCAGTACTTC
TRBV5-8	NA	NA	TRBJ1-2	CASSWTPSGYTF	TGTGCCAGCAGCTGGACGCCGAGTGGCTACACCTTC
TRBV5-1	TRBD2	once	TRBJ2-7	CASSPRTSSAYEQYF	TGCGCCAGCAGCCCTCGGACTAGCTCGGCCTACGAGCAGTACTTC